The sequence of this TCR beta chain was determined in a study of blood T cells in healthy people across ages. Study results and limitations: As age increased, TCR beta diversity per million T cells fell in a roughly linear fashion.

Primers used in a second PCR of roughly 7 to 12 cycles were a sample-barcoded 5' primer and a J-beta primer mix. Template switching added a 12-random-nucleotide identifier to every cDNA molecule. TCRdb used MiXCR to reprocess the 5' RACE reads, holding one entry per CDR3 protein. The profile shows roughly 680,000 distinct CDR3 sequences, around half of them singletons. This CDR3 region has 22 residues. The V and J ends lost 2 bases and 4 bases, in that order; junction bases with no gene match: 21. CDR1 is LGHNA, CDR2 YSLEER, per germline. On this clonotype itself: The antigen remains unidentified.

Researchers isolated at least 6 million PBMCs per sample. The sample comprised blood. The receptor comes from a woman aged 55-69 years in good health. The V gene is TRBV4-3, the J gene TRBJ2-2, with TRBD2 matching 11 bases. DNA for the CDR3: TGCGCCAGCAGCCAAATCTGGGCGCCGACTAGCGGGGCGCCTAGTGGCACCGGGGAGCTGTTTTTT. Its translation: CASSQIWAPTSGAPSGTGELFF.